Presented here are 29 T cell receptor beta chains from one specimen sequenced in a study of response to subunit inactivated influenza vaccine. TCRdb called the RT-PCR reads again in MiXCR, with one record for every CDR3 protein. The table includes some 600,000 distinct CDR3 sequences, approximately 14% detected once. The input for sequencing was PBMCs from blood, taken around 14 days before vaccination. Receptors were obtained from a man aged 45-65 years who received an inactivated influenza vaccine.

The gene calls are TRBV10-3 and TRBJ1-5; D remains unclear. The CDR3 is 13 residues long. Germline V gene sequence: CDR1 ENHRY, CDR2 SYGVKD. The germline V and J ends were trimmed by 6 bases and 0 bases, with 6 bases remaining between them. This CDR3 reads CAISAYSNQPQHF. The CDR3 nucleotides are TGTGCCATCAGCGCATATAGCAATCAGCCCCAGCATTTT.

As DNA, the CDR3 is TGCGCCAGCAGCTTGGAACGGACAGGCCCTGAAGCTTTCTTT. Translated, it gives CASSLERTGPEAFF. This chain joins TRBV5-1 and TRBJ1-1, with 7 nucleotides matching TRBD1. Germline CDR1 SGHRS, CDR2 YFSETQ. The CDR3 totals 14 residues. After removal of 0 bases from V and 6 bases from J, the junction contained 5 bases not matched to a gene.

CDR3 nucleotides: TGCAGTGCTAGAGGACAGGGGGGGCCATATGGCACCATATATTTT. Protein product: CSARGQGGPYGTIYF. The chain is built from TRBV20-1 and TRBJ1-3; 9 nucleotides line up with TRBD1. This CDR3 has 15 residues. Germline V gene lookup returns CDR1 DFQATT and CDR2 SNEGSKA (reference sequence). Germline trimming cut 1 base from V and 9 bases from J; bases unmatched to any gene: 10.

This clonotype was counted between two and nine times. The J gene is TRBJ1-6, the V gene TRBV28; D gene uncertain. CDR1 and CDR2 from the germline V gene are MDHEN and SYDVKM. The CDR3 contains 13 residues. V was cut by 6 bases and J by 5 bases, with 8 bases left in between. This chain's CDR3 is CASRSGNNSPLHF. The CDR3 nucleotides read TGTGCCAGCAGATCGGGAAATAATTCACCCCTCCACTTT.

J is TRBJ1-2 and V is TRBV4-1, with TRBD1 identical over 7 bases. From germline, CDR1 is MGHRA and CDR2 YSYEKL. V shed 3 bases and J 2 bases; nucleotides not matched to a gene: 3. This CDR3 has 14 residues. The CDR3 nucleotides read TGCGCCAGCAGCCAGGCAGGGGGAAACTATGGCTACACCTTC. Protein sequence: CASSQAGGNYGYTF.

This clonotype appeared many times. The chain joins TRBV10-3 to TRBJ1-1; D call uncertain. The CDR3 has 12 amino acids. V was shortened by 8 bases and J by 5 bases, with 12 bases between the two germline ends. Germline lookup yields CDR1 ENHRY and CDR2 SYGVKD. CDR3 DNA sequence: TGTGCCATCGGCGCGTCTTTTACTGAAGCTTTCTTT. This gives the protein CAIGASFTEAFF.

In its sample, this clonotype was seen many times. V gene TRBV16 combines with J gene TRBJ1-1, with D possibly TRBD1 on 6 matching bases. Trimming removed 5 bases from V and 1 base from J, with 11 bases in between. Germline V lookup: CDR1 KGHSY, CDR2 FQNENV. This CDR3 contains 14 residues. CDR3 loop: CASSKRTENTEAFF. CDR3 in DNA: TGTGCCAGCAGCAAGAGGACAGAGAACACTGAAGCTTTCTTT.

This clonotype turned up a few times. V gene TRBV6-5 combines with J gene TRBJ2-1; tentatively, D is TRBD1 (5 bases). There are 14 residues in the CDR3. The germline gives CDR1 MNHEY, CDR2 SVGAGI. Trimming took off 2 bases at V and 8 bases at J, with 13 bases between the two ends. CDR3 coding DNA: TGTGCCAGCAGTTACGCGCCAGGGTCGGATGAGCAGTTCTTC. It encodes CASSYAPGSDEQFF.

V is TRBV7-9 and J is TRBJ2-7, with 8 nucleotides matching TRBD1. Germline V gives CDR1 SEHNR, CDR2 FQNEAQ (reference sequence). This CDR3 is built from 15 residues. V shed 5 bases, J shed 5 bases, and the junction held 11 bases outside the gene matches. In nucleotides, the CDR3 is TGTGCCAGCAGCCCTCCGACAGGGGCTCGAGACGAGCAGTACTTC. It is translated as CASSPPTGARDEQYF.

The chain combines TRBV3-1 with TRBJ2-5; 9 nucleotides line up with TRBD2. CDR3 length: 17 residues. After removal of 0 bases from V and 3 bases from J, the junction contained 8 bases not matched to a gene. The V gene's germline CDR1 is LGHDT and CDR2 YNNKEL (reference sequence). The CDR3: CASSQDWASGVKETQYF. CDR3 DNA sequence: TGTGCCAGCAGCCAAGATTGGGCTAGCGGGGTCAAAGAGACCCAGTACTTC.

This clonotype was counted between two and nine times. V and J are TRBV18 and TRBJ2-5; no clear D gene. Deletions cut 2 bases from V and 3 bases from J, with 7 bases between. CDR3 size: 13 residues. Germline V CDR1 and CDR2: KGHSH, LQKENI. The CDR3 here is CASSPVPEETQYF. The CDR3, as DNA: TGTGCCAGCTCACCAGTCCCCGAAGAGACCCAGTACTTC.

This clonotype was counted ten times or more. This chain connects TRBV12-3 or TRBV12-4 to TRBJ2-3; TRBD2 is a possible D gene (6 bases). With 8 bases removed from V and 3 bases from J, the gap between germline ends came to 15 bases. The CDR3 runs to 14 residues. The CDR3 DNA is TGTGCCAGCGGGCCAGCGGGCGGGACAGATACGCAGTATTTT. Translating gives CASGPAGGTDTQYF.

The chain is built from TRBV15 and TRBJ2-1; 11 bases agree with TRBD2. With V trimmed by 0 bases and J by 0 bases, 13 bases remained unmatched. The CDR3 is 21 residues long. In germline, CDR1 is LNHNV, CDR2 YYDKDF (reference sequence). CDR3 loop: CATSREHPRTTSGNSYNEQFF. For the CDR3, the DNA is TGTGCCACCAGCAGAGAGCACCCCCGGACGACTAGCGGGAACTCCTACAATGAGCAGTTCTTC. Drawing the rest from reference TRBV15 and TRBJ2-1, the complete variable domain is DAMVIQNPRYQVTQFGKPVTLSCSQTLNHNVMYWYQQKSSQAPKLLFHYYDKDFNNEADTPDNFQSRRPNTSFCFLDIRSPGLGDTAMYLCATSREHPRTTSGNSYNEQFFGPGTRLTVL.

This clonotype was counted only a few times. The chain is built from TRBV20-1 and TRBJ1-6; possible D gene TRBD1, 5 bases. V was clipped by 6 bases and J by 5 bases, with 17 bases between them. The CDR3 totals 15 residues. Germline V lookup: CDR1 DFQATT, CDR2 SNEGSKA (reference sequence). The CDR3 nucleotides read TGCAGTGCCAGTGGTCAGGGAGTTGATAATTCACCCCTCCACTTT. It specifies CSASGQGVDNSPLHF.

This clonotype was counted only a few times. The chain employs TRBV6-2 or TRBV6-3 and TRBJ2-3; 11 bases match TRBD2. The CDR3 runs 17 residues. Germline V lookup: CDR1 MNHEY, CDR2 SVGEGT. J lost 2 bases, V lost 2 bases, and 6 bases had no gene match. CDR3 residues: CASSYPLAGGDTDTQYF. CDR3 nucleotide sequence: TGTGCCAGCAGTTACCCCCTAGCGGGGGGAGACACAGATACGCAGTATTTT.

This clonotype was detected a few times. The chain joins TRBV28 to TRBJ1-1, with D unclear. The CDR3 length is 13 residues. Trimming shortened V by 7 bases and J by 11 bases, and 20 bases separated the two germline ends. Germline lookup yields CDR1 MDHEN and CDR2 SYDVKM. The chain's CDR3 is CASTRIVTGRAFF. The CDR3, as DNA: TGTGCCAGCACCCGTATTGTGACCGGGCGGGCTTTCTTT. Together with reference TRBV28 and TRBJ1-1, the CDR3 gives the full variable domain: DVKVTQSSRYLVKRTGEKVFLECVQDMDHENMFWYRQDPGLGLRLIYFSYDVKMKEKGDIPEGYSVSREKKERFSLILESASTNQTSMYLCASTRIVTGRAFFGQGTRLTVV.

This CDR3 reads CSATSTGTTYEQYF. The CDR3 nucleotides are TGCAGTGCTACGAGCACCGGGACTACCTACGAGCAGTACTTC. The chain uses TRBV20-1 and TRBJ2-7, with TRBD2 matching 7 bases. CDR3 length: 14 amino acids. Germline-derived CDR1 and CDR2 are DFQATT and SNEGSKA (reference sequence). The trim removed 4 bases at V and 2 bases at J, leaving 8 bases unmatched.

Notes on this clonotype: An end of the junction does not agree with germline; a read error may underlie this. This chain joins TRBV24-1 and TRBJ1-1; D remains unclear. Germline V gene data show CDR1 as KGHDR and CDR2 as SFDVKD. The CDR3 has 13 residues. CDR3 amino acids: CTTSDVGDTEAFF. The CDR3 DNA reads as TGTACCACCAGTGATGTGGGTGACACTGAAGCTTTCTTT.

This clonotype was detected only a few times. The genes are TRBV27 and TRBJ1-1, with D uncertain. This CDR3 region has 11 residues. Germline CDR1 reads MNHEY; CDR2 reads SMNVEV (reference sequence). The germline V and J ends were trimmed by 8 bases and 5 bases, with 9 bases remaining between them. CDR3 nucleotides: TGTGCCAGCGGGATGGGGACTGAAGCTTTCTTT. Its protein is CASGMGTEAFF.

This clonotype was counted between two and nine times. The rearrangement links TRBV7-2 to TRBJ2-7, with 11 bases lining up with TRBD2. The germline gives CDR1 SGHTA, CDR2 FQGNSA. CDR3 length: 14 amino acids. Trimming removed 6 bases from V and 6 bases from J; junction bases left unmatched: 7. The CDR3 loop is CASRRLAGGREQYF. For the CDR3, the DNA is TGTGCCAGCAGACGGCTAGCGGGAGGCCGCGAGCAGTACTTC.

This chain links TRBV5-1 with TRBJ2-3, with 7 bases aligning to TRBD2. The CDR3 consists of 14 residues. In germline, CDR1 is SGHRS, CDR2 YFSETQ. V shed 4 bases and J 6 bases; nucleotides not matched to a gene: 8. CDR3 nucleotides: TGCGCCAGCAGCATGACTAGCCCCCTGGATACGCAGTATTTT. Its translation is CASSMTSPLDTQYF.

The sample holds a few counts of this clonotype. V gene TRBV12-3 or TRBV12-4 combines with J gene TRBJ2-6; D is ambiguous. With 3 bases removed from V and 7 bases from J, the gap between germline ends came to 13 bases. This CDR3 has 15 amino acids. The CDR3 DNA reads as TGTGCCAGCAGTTTTGGTGCTCTGGGTGCCAACGTCCTGACTTTC. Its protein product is CASSFGALGANVLTF.

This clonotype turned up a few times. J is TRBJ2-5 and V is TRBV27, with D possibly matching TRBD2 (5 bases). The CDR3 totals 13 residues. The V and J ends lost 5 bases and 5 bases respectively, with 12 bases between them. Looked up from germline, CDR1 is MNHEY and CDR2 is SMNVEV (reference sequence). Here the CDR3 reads CASSPTGWETQYF. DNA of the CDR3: TGTGCCAGCAGTCCCACGGGGTGGGAGACCCAGTACTTC.

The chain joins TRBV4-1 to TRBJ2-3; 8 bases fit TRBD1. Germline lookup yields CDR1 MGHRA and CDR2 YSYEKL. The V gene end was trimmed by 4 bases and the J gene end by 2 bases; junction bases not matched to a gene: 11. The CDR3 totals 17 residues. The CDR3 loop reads CASSRQDRELLTDTQYF. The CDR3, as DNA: TGCGCCAGCAGCCGCCAGGACAGGGAGTTACTCACAGATACGCAGTATTTT.

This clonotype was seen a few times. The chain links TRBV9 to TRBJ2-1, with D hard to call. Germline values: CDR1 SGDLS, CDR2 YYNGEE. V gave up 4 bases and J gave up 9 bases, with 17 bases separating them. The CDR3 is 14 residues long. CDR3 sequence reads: CASSPESLPPEQFF. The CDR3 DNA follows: TGTGCCAGCAGCCCCGAGAGTCTACCCCCTGAGCAGTTCTTC. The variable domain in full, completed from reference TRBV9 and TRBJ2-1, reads DSGVTQTPKHLITATGQRVTLRCSPRSGDLSVYWYQQSLDQGLQFLIQYYNGEERAKGNILERFSAQQFPDLHSELNLSSLELGDSALYFCASSPESLPPEQFFGPGTRLTVL.

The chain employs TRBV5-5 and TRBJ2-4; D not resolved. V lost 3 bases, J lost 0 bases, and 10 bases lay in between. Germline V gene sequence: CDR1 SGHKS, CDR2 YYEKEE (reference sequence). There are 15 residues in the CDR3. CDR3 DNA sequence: TGTGCCAGCAGCTCCGTCGCCCTAGCCAAAAACATTCAGTACTTC. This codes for CASSSVALAKNIQYF.

The CDR3 here is CASSKALRGDRGPSRAKNIQYF. The CDR3 DNA is TGTGCCAGCAGCAAAGCGCTTCGTGGTGACAGGGGTCCCTCCAGGGCCAAAAACATTCAGTACTTC. The chain combines TRBV21-1 with TRBJ2-4; the D call of TRBD1 is as the table states it, not checked on the DNA. TRBV21-1 is marked as a pseudogene. This CDR3 spans 22 amino acids.

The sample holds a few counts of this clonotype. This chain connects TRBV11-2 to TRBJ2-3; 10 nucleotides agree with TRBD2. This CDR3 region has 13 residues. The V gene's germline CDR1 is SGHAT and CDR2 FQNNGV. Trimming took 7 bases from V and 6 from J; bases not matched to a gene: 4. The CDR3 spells CASTKGLADTQYF. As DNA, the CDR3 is TGTGCCAGCACCAAGGGACTAGCGGATACGCAGTATTTT.

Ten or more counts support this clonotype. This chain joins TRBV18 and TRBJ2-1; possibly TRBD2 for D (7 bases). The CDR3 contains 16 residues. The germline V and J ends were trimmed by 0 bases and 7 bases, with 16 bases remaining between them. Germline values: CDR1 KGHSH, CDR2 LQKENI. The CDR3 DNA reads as TGTGCCAGCTCACCACCCGGCTGGGAGGGGACAAATGAGCAGTTCTTC. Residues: CASSPPGWEGTNEQFF.